These T cell receptor beta chains were read from a single sample in a study of graft-versus-host responses after intestinal transplantation. TCRdb's copy holds only in-frame clones and misses some; the assay was immunoSEQ multiplex PCR. The sample comprises nearly 4,500 clones, approximately 80% of which are singletons, and roughly 14% rests with the top ten. This specimen consisted of ileum tissue, obtained roughly 350 days after intestinal transplantation. The receptors shown here come from a human patient who received an intestinal transplant, so some T cells may come from the graft donor. The CDR3 runs from the conserved cysteine through the conserved F or W. The D gene is left open where the match is weak. The size of a clone is reported for some rows only, either as once, few or many, or as a class for expanded clones.

V gene: TRBV5-6
clone size: few
J gene: TRBJ1-1
D gene: TRBD1
CDR3 DNA: TGTGCCAGCAGCAACAGGGGTGAAGCTTTCTTT
CDR3 protein: CASSNRGEAFF

V gene: TRBV28
clone size: .
J gene: TRBJ1-5
D gene: .
CDR3 DNA: TGTGCCAGCAGCACGCCAGGGGACCTCTTCAATCAGCCCCAGCATTTT
CDR3 protein: CASSTPGDLFNQPQHF

V gene: TRBV11-2
clone size: once
J gene: TRBJ2-1
D gene: .
CDR3 DNA: TGTGCCAGCAGCTTAGAGCGGCAGCAGCAGTTCTTC
CDR3 protein: CASSLERQQQFF

V gene: TRBV4-2
clone size: .
J gene: TRBJ1-2
D gene: .
CDR3 DNA: TGTGCCAGCAGCCAAGATGCAGGGGAGGGTGGCTACACCTTC
CDR3 protein: CASSQDAGEGGYTF

V gene: TRBV28
clone size: .
J gene: TRBJ1-1
D gene: TRBD1
CDR3 DNA: TGTGCCAGCAGTTTACAGGGGGGGAACACTGAAGCTTTCTTT
CDR3 protein: CASSLQGGNTEAFF

V gene: TRBV7-9
clone size: .
J gene: TRBJ2-5
D gene: .
CDR3 DNA: TGTGCCAGCAGCTTAGCACAGCAAGAGACCCAGTACTTC
CDR3 protein: CASSLAQQETQYF

V gene: TRBV5-1
clone size: .
J gene: TRBJ1-2
D gene: TRBD1
CDR3 DNA: TGCGCCAGCAGCCCCTCGTCCTCGGGACAGGGGGCGGCGGTCTATGGCTACACCTTC
CDR3 protein: CASSPSSSGQGAAVYGYTF

V gene: TRBV2
clone size: .
J gene: TRBJ2-7
D gene: TRBD1
CDR3 DNA: TGTGCCAGCAGTGAATTGGGACAGGGCCCCTACGAGCAGTACTTC
CDR3 protein: CASSELGQGPYEQYF

V gene: TRBV7-6
clone size: .
J gene: TRBJ1-3
D gene: TRBD1
CDR3 DNA: TGTGCCAGCAGCTTAGCGCGCTCAGGGGGCCGAGCCCACTCTGGAAACACCATATATTTT
CDR3 protein: CASSLARSGGRAHSGNTIYF

V gene: TRBV9
clone size: .
J gene: TRBJ2-3
D gene: TRBD1
CDR3 DNA: TGTGCCAGCAGCGAGACACAGGGGGATAGTGCTACGCAGTATTTT
CDR3 protein: CASSETQGDSATQYF

V gene: TRBV5-6
clone size: few
J gene: TRBJ2-7
D gene: .
CDR3 DNA: TGTGCCAGCAAGTATGGTTGGAGTGCTTACGAGCAGTACTTC
CDR3 protein: CASKYGWSAYEQYF

V gene: TRBV2
clone size: .
J gene: TRBJ2-3
D gene: .
CDR3 DNA: TGTGCCAGCAGTGGTAGCGGCGGCACAGATACGCAGTATTTT
CDR3 protein: CASSGSGGTDTQYF

V gene: TRBV6-1
clone size: .
J gene: TRBJ1-1
D gene: TRBD1
CDR3 DNA: TGTGCCAGCCAGTTATGGGGACAGGGGAACACTGAAGCTTTCTTT
CDR3 protein: CASQLWGQGNTEAFF

V gene: TRBV4-1
clone size: .
J gene: TRBJ2-5
D gene: TRBD1
CDR3 DNA: TGCGCCAGCAGCCCGGGACAGGCCGAAGAGACCCAGTACTTC
CDR3 protein: CASSPGQAEETQYF

V gene: TRBV7-2
clone size: .
J gene: TRBJ2-7
D gene: .
CDR3 DNA: TGTGCCAGCAGCTCCGACAGGTACGAGCAGTACTTC
CDR3 protein: CASSSDRYEQYF

V gene: TRBV4-1
clone size: once
J gene: TRBJ2-3
D gene: .
CDR3 DNA: TGCGCCAGCAGCCAAGAGGGCGGCGGGTTTAGCACAGATACGCAGTATTTT
CDR3 protein: CASSQEGGGFSTDTQYF

V gene: TRBV4-1
clone size: few
J gene: TRBJ2-7
D gene: .
CDR3 DNA: TGCGCCAGCAGCCAAGCAGCTAGCGTCGCCTACGAGCAGTACTTC
CDR3 protein: CASSQAASVAYEQYF

V gene: TRBV6-6
clone size: .
J gene: TRBJ1-5
D gene: .
CDR3 DNA: TGTGCCGCCGCGAACCCCAATCAGCCCCAGCATTTT
CDR3 protein: CAAANPNQPQHF

V gene: TRBV7-9
clone size: .
J gene: TRBJ2-6
D gene: TRBD1
CDR3 DNA: TGTGCCAGCAGCTTAGACCGGACAGGTAACTCTGGGGCCAACGTCCTGACTTTC
CDR3 protein: CASSLDRTGNSGANVLTF

V gene: TRBV28
clone size: .
J gene: TRBJ2-2
D gene: .
CDR3 DNA: TGTGCCAGCAGTCCAAGACTGGACACCGGGGAGCTGTTTTTT
CDR3 protein: CASSPRLDTGELFF

V gene: TRBV28
clone size: .
J gene: TRBJ2-3
D gene: .
CDR3 DNA: TGTGCCACCTTCACGACCAGGGACACAGATACGCAGTATTTT
CDR3 protein: CATFTTRDTDTQYF

V gene: TRBV7-9
clone size: few
J gene: TRBJ2-7
D gene: .
CDR3 DNA: TGTGCCAGCAGCTTAGGGGCGTCCTACGAGCAGTACTTC
CDR3 protein: CASSLGASYEQYF

V gene: TRBV2
clone size: .
J gene: TRBJ2-3
D gene: TRBD2
CDR3 DNA: TGTGCCAGCATCGGTAGCGGGGGGGTTCATACGCAGTATTTT
CDR3 protein: CASIGSGGVHTQYF

V gene: TRBV19
clone size: .
J gene: TRBJ1-6
D gene: TRBD1
CDR3 DNA: TGTGCCAGTAGTGGCGGAGGGGGCTCACCCCTCCACTTT
CDR3 protein: CASSGGGGSPLHF

V gene: TRBV5-4
clone size: medium-sized
J gene: TRBJ2-7
D gene: .
CDR3 DNA: TGTGCCAGCAGCATAGATCCGACTAGCTCCTACGAGCAGTACTTC
CDR3 protein: CASSIDPTSSYEQYF

V gene: TRBV7-6
clone size: .
J gene: TRBJ2-1
D gene: TRBD2
CDR3 DNA: TGTGCCAGCAGCGGGAGCGGGGGGGCTGGTGAGCAGTTCTTC
CDR3 protein: CASSGSGGAGEQFF

V gene: TRBV7-9
clone size: .
J gene: TRBJ1-2
D gene: .
CDR3 DNA: TGTGCCAGCAGCTCAGATTTGGGCAGGGCTTATGGCTACACCTTC
CDR3 protein: CASSSDLGRAYGYTF

V gene: TRBV5-4
clone size: .
J gene: TRBJ2-5
D gene: TRBD1
CDR3 DNA: TGTGCCAGCAGCTCAAAGGGACAGAAAGAGACCCAGTACTTC
CDR3 protein: CASSSKGQKETQYF

V gene: TRBV29-1
clone size: .
J gene: TRBJ2-1
D gene: TRBD1
CDR3 DNA: TGCAGCGTCCTCCGGGACAGGGATTACAATGAGCAGTTCTTC
CDR3 protein: CSVLRDRDYNEQFF

V gene: TRBV29-1
clone size: few
J gene: TRBJ2-3
D gene: .
CDR3 DNA: TGCAGCCAAGCGGGTGCAGATACGCAGTATTTT
CDR3 protein: CSQAGADTQYF

V gene: TRBV9
clone size: .
J gene: TRBJ1-2
D gene: .
CDR3 DNA: TGTGCCAGCAGCGCCGGTGGGGGGAGGACCTATGGCTACACCTTC
CDR3 protein: CASSAGGGRTYGYTF

V gene: TRBV19
clone size: .
J gene: TRBJ2-7
D gene: TRBD1
CDR3 DNA: TGTGCCAGTAGTATCGGGACAGGGCTCTCCTACGAGCAGTACTTC
CDR3 protein: CASSIGTGLSYEQYF

V gene: TRBV28
clone size: once
J gene: TRBJ1-5
D gene: TRBD1
CDR3 DNA: TGTGCCAGCACGAGGACAGGGGGCGCGGGTCAGCCCCAGCATTTT
CDR3 protein: CASTRTGGAGQPQHF

V gene: TRBV28
clone size: .
J gene: TRBJ2-2
D gene: TRBD2
CDR3 DNA: TGTGCCAGCAGGGGACTAGCGGGAGCGGGGGACACCGGGGAGCTGTTTTTT
CDR3 protein: CASRGLAGAGDTGELFF

V gene: TRBV27
clone size: .
J gene: TRBJ2-3
D gene: TRBD2
CDR3 DNA: TGTGCCAGCAGACCCGGGACTAGCGGGAGACATACGCAGTATTTT
CDR3 protein: CASRPGTSGRHTQYF

V gene: TRBV30
clone size: once
J gene: TRBJ1-5
D gene: .
CDR3 DNA: TGTGCCTGGAGTCGGGATAGCAATCAGCCCCAGCATTTT
CDR3 protein: CAWSRDSNQPQHF

V gene: TRBV7-9
clone size: .
J gene: TRBJ1-2
D gene: .
CDR3 DNA: TGTGCCAGCAGCTTTAGGGGCGACTATGGCTACACCTTC
CDR3 protein: CASSFRGDYGYTF

V gene: TRBV6-5
clone size: few
J gene: TRBJ1-5
D gene: .
CDR3 DNA: TGTGCCAGCAGTTACTCGGCCGGGGATCAGCCCCAGCATTTT
CDR3 protein: CASSYSAGDQPQHF

V gene: TRBV27
clone size: .
J gene: TRBJ2-7
D gene: TRBD2
CDR3 DNA: TGTGCCAGCAGTTTTCAAAGCGGGAACTACGAGCAGTACTTC
CDR3 protein: CASSFQSGNYEQYF

V gene: TRBV6-6
clone size: few
J gene: TRBJ2-3
D gene: .
CDR3 DNA: TGTGCCAGCAGGCATCAAGGAGGCACAGATACGCAGTATTTT
CDR3 protein: CASRHQGGTDTQYF

V gene: TRBV5-5
clone size: .
J gene: TRBJ2-2
D gene: TRBD1
CDR3 DNA: TGTGCCAGCAGCTTTCAGGGGGCAATGACCGGGGAGCTGTTTTTT
CDR3 protein: CASSFQGAMTGELFF